A single TCR beta chain is shown here with its context. Trimming took off 10 bases at V and 9 bases at J, with 18 bases between the two ends. The CDR3 length is 12 residues. CDR1 is SNHLY, CDR2 FYNNEI, per germline. Time point in this sample: naive CD8 control sorted from an acute-time-point sample. Sequencing was performed with immunoSEQ multiplex PCR; in TCRdb, only in-frame clones are kept and a portion is missing. The sample contains 30,000 to 40,000 clones, 85% to 90% of which appear only once. The data originate from a study of CD8 T cells in acute hepatitis C reinfection. V gene TRBV2 combines with J gene TRBJ1-2; tentative D call: TRBD1 (5 bases). Sequencing input: naive CD8+ T cells from PBMCs. The TCR originated in a man aged 30-40 years with chronic hepatitis C. The DNA for the CDR3 is TGTGCCAACCAGGGAAAGAGGGGTAGCTACACCTTC. Its protein product is CANQGKRGSYTF.